One TCR beta chain is described in this entry. Study members were between 18 and 89 years old and lived in around 24 US regions. Participant-reported clinical history was the basis for cohort assignment. This specimen comes from a study of blood T cell repertoires in COVID-19. Study-wide background: The origin of the acute and convalescent COVID-19 samples was the United States, Italy and Spain.

Germline V gives CDR1 SGHNT, CDR2 YYREEE (reference sequence). Trimming left V 2 bases short and J 5 bases short, with 10 bases between. The CDR3 spans 13 residues. Assay: immunoSEQ multiplex PCR; the TCRdb copy retains only in-frame clones and omits some. The data show approximately 260,000 clones, roughly 81% seen once. The rearrangement uses TRBV5-4 and TRBJ2-5; a weak D match, TRBD2 (6 bases). The clonotype was recovered from a woman aged 50 to 60 who had been exposed to COVID-19. The sample taken for sequencing was PBMCs or T cells enriched from blood (not recorded which). The CDR3: CASSFTSQETQYF. The DNA for the CDR3 is TGTGCCAGCAGCTTTACTAGCCAGGAGACCCAGTACTTC.